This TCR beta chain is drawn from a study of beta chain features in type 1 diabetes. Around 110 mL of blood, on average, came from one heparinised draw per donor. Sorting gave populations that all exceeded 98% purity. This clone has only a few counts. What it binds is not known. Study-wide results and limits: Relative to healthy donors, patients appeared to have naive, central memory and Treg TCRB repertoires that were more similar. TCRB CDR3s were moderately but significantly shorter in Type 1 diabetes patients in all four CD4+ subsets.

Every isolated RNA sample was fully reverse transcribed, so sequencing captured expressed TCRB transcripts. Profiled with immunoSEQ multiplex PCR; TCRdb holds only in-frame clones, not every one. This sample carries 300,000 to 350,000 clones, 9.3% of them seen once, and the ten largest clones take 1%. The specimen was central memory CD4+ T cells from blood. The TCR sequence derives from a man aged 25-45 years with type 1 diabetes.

Written as DNA, the CDR3 is TGTGCCAGCAGCTTAGGAACCGATCAGCCCCAGCATTTT. Translating gives CASSLGTDQPQHF. The chain recombines TRBV5-5 with TRBJ1-5; D uncertain. Germline V gene data show CDR1 as SGHKS and CDR2 as YYEKEE (reference sequence). The CDR3 sequence is 13 residues long. The germline V and J ends were trimmed by 2 bases and 5 bases, with 8 bases remaining between them.